This is a list of T cell receptor beta chains from one sample in a study of beta chain features in type 1 diabetes. Sequenced by immunoSEQ multiplex PCR; TCRdb stores in-frame clones only, minus some. The table has 350,000 to 400,000 clones, more than 13% seen once. Material: naive CD4+ T cells from blood. Receptors were obtained from a woman aged 18-29 years in good health. Both conserved end residues are part of each CDR3.

V gene	J gene	CDR3 protein
TRBV4-2	TRBJ2-7	CASSQGLADSSYEQYF
TRBV11-2	TRBJ1-1	CASSFAPQGAQTEAFF
TRBV28	TRBJ2-7	CASSFQRGSYEQYF
TRBV25-1	TRBJ2-7	CASSETWTGAYEQYF
TRBV5-1	TRBJ2-1	CASSLTSSEQFF
TRBV5-1	TRBJ1-2	CASSLMGGGVHGYTF
TRBV28	TRBJ2-5	CASSLQARTGETQYF
TRBV5-6	TRBJ1-5	CASSLQGGNQPQHF
TRBV4-2	TRBJ1-5	CASSQERVQPQHF
TRBV9	TRBJ2-3	CASSVGEDTQYF
TRBV7-2	TRBJ2-1	CASSLESQVYNEQFF
TRBV4-1	TRBJ2-5	CASSQAIEETQYF
TRBV28	TRBJ2-6	CASSFRVAGANVLTF
TRBV28	TRBJ2-1	CASSLEVGGEQFF
TRBV30	TRBJ1-2	CAWRSVGQGYTF
TRBV25-1	TRBJ2-7	CASSDVAAGGRQQYF
TRBV7-6	TRBJ2-1	CASSPGQIPNEQFF
TRBV5-1	TRBJ1-2	CASSSLPGQDPYGYTF
TRBV14	TRBJ2-6	CASRPMTGTFSGANVLTF
TRBV30	TRBJ1-5	CAWSGGSSQPQHF
TRBV25-1	TRBJ2-7	CASSAEKGIYEQYF
TRBV6-5	TRBJ2-2	CASRRGQSNTGELFF
TRBV25-1	TRBJ2-6	CATGGANVLTF
TRBV5-1	TRBJ2-2	CASSLPSGVNTGELFF
TRBV7-2	TRBJ1-5	CASSLAQAPQPQHF
TRBV28	TRBJ2-7	CASSLVTAYEQYF
TRBV14	TRBJ1-1	CASNPWTGSNTEAFF
TRBV2	TRBJ2-5	CATTNVDRGETQYF
TRBV27	TRBJ2-1	CASRPLAGGLSSYNEQFF
TRBV19	TRBJ2-1	CASSWIPRDEQFF
TRBV9	TRBJ2-5	CASSVAGHPQETQYF
TRBV29-1	TRBJ2-7	CSAAQGAYEQYF
TRBV28	TRBJ2-4	CASSSPAGRGANIQYF
TRBV2	TRBJ2-2	CASSPRTSGTGELFF
TRBV5-1	TRBJ2-1	CASIRPPGDEQFF
TRBV6-1	TRBJ1-1	CASSEVVAFF
TRBV2	TRBJ2-7	CASSVYEQYF
TRBV5-6	TRBJ1-5	CASSKDTGVVRNQPQHF
TRBV29-1	TRBJ1-5	CSALTGTGNIQPQHF
TRBV5-1	TRBJ2-3	CASSEGLAGRDTQYF
TRBV5-1	TRBJ2-7	CASSPGQGSYEQYF